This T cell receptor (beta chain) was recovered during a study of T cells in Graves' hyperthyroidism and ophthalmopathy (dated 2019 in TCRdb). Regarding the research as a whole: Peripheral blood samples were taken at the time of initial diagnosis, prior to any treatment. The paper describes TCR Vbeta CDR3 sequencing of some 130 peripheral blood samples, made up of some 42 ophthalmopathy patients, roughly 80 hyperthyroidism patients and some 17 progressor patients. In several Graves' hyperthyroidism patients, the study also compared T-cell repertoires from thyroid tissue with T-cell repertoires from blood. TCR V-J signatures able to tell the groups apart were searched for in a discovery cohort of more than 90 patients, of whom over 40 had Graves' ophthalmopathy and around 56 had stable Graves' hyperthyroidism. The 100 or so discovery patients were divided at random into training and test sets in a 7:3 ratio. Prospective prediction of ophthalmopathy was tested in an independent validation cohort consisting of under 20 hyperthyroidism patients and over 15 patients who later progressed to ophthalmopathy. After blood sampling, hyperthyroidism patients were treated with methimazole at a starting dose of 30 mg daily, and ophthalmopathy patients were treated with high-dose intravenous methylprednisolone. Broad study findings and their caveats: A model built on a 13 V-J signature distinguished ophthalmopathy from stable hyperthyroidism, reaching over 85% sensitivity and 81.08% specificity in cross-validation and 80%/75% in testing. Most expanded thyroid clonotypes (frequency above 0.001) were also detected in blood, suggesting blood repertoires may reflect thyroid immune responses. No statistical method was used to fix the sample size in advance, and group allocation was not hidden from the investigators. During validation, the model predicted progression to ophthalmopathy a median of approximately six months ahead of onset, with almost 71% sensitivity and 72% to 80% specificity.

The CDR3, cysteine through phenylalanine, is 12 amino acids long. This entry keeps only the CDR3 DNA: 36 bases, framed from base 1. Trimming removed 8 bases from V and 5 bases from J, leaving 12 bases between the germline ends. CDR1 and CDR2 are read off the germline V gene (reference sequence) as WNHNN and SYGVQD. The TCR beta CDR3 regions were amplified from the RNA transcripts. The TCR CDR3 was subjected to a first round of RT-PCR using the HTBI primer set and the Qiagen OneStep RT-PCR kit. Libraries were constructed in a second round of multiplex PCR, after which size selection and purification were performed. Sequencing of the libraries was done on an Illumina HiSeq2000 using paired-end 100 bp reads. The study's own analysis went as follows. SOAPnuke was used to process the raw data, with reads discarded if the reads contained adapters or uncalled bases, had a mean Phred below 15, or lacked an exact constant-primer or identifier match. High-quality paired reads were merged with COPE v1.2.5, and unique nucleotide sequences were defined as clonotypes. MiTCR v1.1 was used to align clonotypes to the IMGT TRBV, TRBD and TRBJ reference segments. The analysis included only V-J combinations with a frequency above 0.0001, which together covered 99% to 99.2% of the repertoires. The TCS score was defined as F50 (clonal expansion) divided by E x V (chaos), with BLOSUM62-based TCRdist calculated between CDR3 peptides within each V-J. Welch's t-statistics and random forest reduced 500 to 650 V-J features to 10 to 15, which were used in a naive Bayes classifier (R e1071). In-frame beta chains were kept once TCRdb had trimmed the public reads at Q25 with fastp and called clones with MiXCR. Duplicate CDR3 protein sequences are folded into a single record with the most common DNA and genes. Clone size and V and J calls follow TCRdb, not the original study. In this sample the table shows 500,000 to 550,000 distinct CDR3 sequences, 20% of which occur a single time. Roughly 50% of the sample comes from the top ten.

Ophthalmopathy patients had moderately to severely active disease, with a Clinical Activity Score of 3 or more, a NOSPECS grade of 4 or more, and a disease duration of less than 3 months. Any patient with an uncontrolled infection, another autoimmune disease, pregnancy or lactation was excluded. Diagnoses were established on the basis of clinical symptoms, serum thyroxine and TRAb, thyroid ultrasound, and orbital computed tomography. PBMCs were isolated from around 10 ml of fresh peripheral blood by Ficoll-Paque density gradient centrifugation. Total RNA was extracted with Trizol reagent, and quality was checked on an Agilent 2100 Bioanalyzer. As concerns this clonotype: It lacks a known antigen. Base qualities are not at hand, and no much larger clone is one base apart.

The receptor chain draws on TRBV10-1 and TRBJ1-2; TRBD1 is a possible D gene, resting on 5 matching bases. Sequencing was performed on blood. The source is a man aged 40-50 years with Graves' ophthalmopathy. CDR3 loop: CASPGRYYGYTF. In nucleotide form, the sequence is TGCGCCAGCCCGGGACGGTATTATGGCTACACCTTC.